Listed here are 4 T cell receptor beta chains from one sample, sequenced in a study of T cells in Graves' hyperthyroidism and ophthalmopathy. Authors of the study amplified TCR beta CDR3 regions from RNA transcripts. The HTBI set primed first-round TCR CDR3 RT-PCR. TCRdb re-derived calls from the multiplex PCR reads in MiXCR, one entry per CDR3 protein. Here the sample spans approximately 510,000 distinct CDR3 sequences, around 21% being singletons. Input material: blood. These receptors were taken from a man aged 18-30 years with Graves' hyperthyroidism.

This clonotype was recorded a few times. The rearrangement links TRBV15 to TRBJ1-5, with D uncertain. The length of the CDR3 is 15 residues. Deletions cut 3 bases from V and 1 base from J, with 10 bases between. Per the germline V gene, CDR1 is LNHNV and CDR2 is YYDKDF (reference sequence). CDR3 in amino acids: CATSRSRPSNQPQHF. The CDR3 nucleotides read TGTGCCACCAGCAGGTCTAGGCCCAGCAATCAGCCCCAGCATTTT. The full variable domain, its missing parts supplied by reference TRBV15 and TRBJ1-5, is DAMVIQNPRYQVTQFGKPVTLSCSQTLNHNVMYWYQQKSSQAPKLLFHYYDKDFNNEADTPDNFQSRRPNTSFCFLDIRSPGLGDTAMYLCATSRSRPSNQPQHFGDGTRLSIL.

This clonotype has a count of ten or more. The chain recombines TRBV6-1 with TRBJ1-5, with TRBD1 as a possible D gene (6 bases). The CDR3 is 15 residues long. Germline CDR1 is MNHNS and CDR2 is SASEGT. Trimming pared 7 bases from V and 4 bases from J, leaving 17 bases between. CDR3: CASNPTGMGNQPQHF. The CDR3 DNA sequence: TGTGCCAGCAATCCAACAGGGATGGGAAATCAGCCCCAGCATTTT.

This clonotype occurred a few times. This sequence joins TRBV6-1 and TRBJ1-1; D is unresolved. This CDR3 has 12 amino acids. Germline V lookup: CDR1 MNHNS, CDR2 SASEGT. V lost 0 bases and J 8 bases, leaving 7 bases between the germline ends. CDR3 amino acids: CASSEAGEEAFF. The CDR3 region has the DNA TGTGCCAGCAGTGAAGCCGGGGAAGAAGCTTTCTTT.

This clonotype was observed many times. The chain joins TRBV7-2 to TRBJ1-2; D is unclear. V was pared by 5 bases and J by 5 bases, with 18 bases between. Germline V gene lookup returns CDR1 SGHTA and CDR2 FQGNSA. The CDR3 spans 15 residues. CDR3 residues: CASSPFEAASYGYTF. CDR3 coding DNA: TGTGCCAGCAGCCCTTTCGAGGCGGCAAGTTATGGCTACACCTTC. The full variable domain, completed using reference TRBV7-2 and TRBJ1-2, is GAGVSQSPSNKVTEKGKDVELRCDPISGHTALYWYRQSLGQGLEFLIYFQGNSAPDKSGLPSDRFSAERTGGSVSTLTIQRTQQEDSAVYLCASSPFEAASYGYTFGSGTRLTVV.